The rows below give T cell receptor beta chains drawn from one sample of a study of identical twins. TCRdb itself ran the 5' RACE reads through MiXCR, one entry per CDR3 protein. The sample has roughly 250,000 distinct CDR3 sequences; approximately 7.3% are singletons. This sample also belongs to another study, concerning yellow fever vaccine responses in identical twins.

Sequencing was carried out using CD8+ T cells sorted from blood. The receptor source for this set is a woman younger than 35 in good health. The CDR3 runs from the conserved cysteine through the conserved F or W. A D gene is named only where the DNA matches it firmly. Not every row has a clone size; where given, it reads once, few, many or a size class.

.	TRBV12-3/TRBV12-4	TRBJ1-1	13	.	TGTGCCCGCAGTCCTGGAGGTAACACTGAAGCTTTCTTT	CARSPGGNTEAFF
few	TRBV28	TRBJ1-5	15	.	TGTGCCAGCAGTTTCATCGCAGGGTTGGGTCAGCCCCAGCATTTT	CASSFIAGLGQPQHF
many	TRBV28	TRBJ2-4	14	.	TGTGCCAGCAGTTTGACCGGGGCTGGAAACATTCAGTACTTC	CASSLTGAGNIQYF
.	TRBV7-9	TRBJ1-1	14	.	TGTGCCAGCAGCGTCCGGGACGGTAACACTGAAGCTTTCTTT	CASSVRDGNTEAFF
.	TRBV7-9	TRBJ2-7	14	.	TGTGCCAGCAGCCATCTACGTGACTCCTACGAGCAGTACTTC	CASSHLRDSYEQYF
.	TRBV21-1	TRBJ2-1	14	.	TGTGCCAGCAGACAGACAGGCGGAGACAATGAGCAGTTCTTC	CASRQTGGDNEQFF
many	TRBV11-1	TRBJ2-1	18	.	TGTGCCAGCAGCTTAAGGGGGGGACCGTCGTTTATACAGGATGAGCAGTTCTTC	CASSLRGGPSFIQDEQFF
.	TRBV7-9	TRBJ1-1	13	.	TGTGCCAGCAGCTCCAGGAGGGGGACTGAAGCTTTCTTT	CASSSRRGTEAFF
.	TRBV3-1	TRBJ2-1	16	.	TGTGCCAGCAGCGGCCTGCGAGGGTCCCCCTACAATGAGCAGTTCTTC	CASSGLRGSPYNEQFF
.	TRBV28	TRBJ2-5	13	TRBD2	TGTGCCAGCAGTATAGCGGGGACGGAGACCCAGTACTTC	CASSIAGTETQYF
many	TRBV4-1	TRBJ2-7	15	TRBD2	TGCGCCAGCAGCCAAGAGCGGGAGATGGGCTACGAGCAGTACTTC	CASSQEREMGYEQYF
.	TRBV20-1	TRBJ2-5	14	TRBD1	TGCAGTGCTAAGGCCCCGGGACAGCAAGAGACCCAGTACTTC	CSAKAPGQQETQYF
.	TRBV7-6	TRBJ1-6	13	.	TGTGCCAGCAGCTTAGCCGAGGGTTCACCCCTCCACTTT	CASSLAEGSPLHF
many	TRBV29-1	TRBJ2-1	14	.	TGCAGCGTCCCGAGAGGGGGGGAGGGCAATGAGCAGTTCTTC	CSVPRGGEGNEQFF
.	TRBV4-2	TRBJ1-2	16	.	TGTGCCAGCAGCCAAGAAGTGTGGACAGAAGACTATGGCTACACCTTC	CASSQEVWTEDYGYTF
.	TRBV6-1	TRBJ2-1	15	.	TGTGCCAGCAAACTCGCGGGGGCCTCCTACAATGAGCAGTTCTTC	CASKLAGASYNEQFF
.	TRBV6-4	TRBJ1-1	13	.	TGTGCCAGCAGTGACACAATGAACACTGAAGCTTTCTTT	CASSDTMNTEAFF
many	TRBV4-1	TRBJ1-3	17	.	TGCGCCAGCAGCCACTTGGACAGCACTACCTCTGGAAACACCATATATTTT	CASSHLDSTTSGNTIYF